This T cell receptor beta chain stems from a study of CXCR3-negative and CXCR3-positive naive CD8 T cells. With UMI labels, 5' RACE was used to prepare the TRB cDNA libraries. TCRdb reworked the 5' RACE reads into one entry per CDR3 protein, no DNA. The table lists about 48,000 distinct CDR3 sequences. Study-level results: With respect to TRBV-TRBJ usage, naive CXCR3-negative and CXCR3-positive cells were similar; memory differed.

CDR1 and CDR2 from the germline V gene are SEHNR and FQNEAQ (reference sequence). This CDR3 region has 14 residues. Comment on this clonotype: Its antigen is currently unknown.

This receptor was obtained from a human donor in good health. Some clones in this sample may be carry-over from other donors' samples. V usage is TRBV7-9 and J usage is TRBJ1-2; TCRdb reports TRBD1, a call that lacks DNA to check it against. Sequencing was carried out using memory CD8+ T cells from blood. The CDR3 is CASSAPQDWYGYTF. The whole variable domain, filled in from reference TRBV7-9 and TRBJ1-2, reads DTGVSQNPRHKITKRGQNVTFRCDPISEHNRLYWYRQTLGQGPEFLTYFQNEAQLEKSRLLSDRFSAERPKGSFSTLEIQRTEQGDSAMYLCASSAPQDWYGYTFGSGTRLTVV.